The 15 T cell receptor beta chains given below trace back to one sample, sequenced in a study of cytotoxic CD8 clonotypes in ibrutinib-treated CLL. Using immunoSEQ multiplex PCR, the repertoire was profiled, and TCRdb retains in-frame clones only, with some absent. The sample includes about 160,000 clones, approximately 80% seen only once; the top ten take roughly 4.6%. The sequencing used PBMCs, collected after 24 months of ibrutinib treatment. These receptors came from a human donor with chronic lymphocytic leukemia.

The genes are TRBV20-1 and TRBJ2-3; D remains ambiguous. This CDR3 is built from 11 residues. Trimming shortened V by 1 base and J by 5 bases, and 4 bases separated the two germline ends. CDR1 is DFQATT and CDR2 is SNEGSKA in the germline V gene (reference sequence). CDR3: CSARVLDTQYF. The CDR3 bases are TGCAGTGCTAGAGTCTTAGATACGCAGTATTTT.

The genes are TRBV6-1 and TRBJ1-3; D is unresolved. V dropped 5 bases and J dropped 4 bases, with 6 bases sitting between them. From germline, CDR1 is MNHNS and CDR2 SASEGT. The CDR3 is 12 amino acids. The CDR3 DNA sequence: TGTGCCAGCAGTCAAACAGGAAACACCATATATTTT. Its translation is CASSQTGNTIYF.

The chain recombines TRBV19 with TRBJ1-5, with no clear D. This CDR3 spans 16 amino acids. Germline V gene lookup returns CDR1 LNHDA and CDR2 SQIVND (reference sequence). Trimming took 0 bases from V and 6 from J, leaving 15 bases between them. CDR3 in amino acids: CASSIEGTGGTQPQHF. CDR3 in DNA: TGTGCCAGTAGTATAGAGGGTACGGGCGGAACTCAGCCCCAGCATTTT.

The count of this clone is one. The chain is built from TRBV18 and TRBJ1-6, with D unclear. With 2 bases removed from V and 5 bases from J, the gap between germline ends came to 10 bases. Germline CDR1 is KGHSH and CDR2 is LQKENI. This CDR3 comprises 15 residues. The CDR3 bases are TGTGCCAGCTCACCAGACGACCTTGATAATTCACCCCTCCACTTT. As protein: CASSPDDLDNSPLHF.

This sequence joins TRBV10-3 and TRBJ2-7, with 7 bases aligning to TRBD2. J gave up 3 bases and V 4 bases, and 3 bases lay outside the gene matches. This CDR3 has 13 residues. Per the germline V gene, CDR1 is ENHRY and CDR2 is SYGVKD. The DNA of the CDR3 is TGTGCCATCAGTGTTGGCGGGAGCTACGAGCAGTACTTC. Its protein is CAISVGGSYEQYF.

The gene calls are TRBV5-1 and TRBJ2-7, with 9 positions matching TRBD1. From germline, CDR1 is SGHRS and CDR2 YFSETQ. This CDR3 region has 13 residues. Trimming took 0 bases from V and 6 from J; bases not matched to a gene: 1. The CDR3 nucleotides are TGCGCCAGCAGCTTGGGGGGACAGGGCGAGCAGTACTTC. Translated: CASSLGGQGEQYF. The entire variable domain, with the rest obtained from reference TRBV5-1 and TRBJ2-7, is as follows: KAGVTQTPRYLIKTRGQQVTLSCSPISGHRSVSWYQQTPGQGLQFLFEYFSETQRNKGNFPGRFSGRQFSNSRSEMNVSTLELGDSALYLCASSLGGQGEQYFGPGTRLTVT.

This clone was detected only once. The chain combines TRBV6-6 with TRBJ2-7; 7 positions match TRBD2. Germline CDR1 is MNHNY and CDR2 is SVGAGI (reference sequence). The CDR3 length is 15 residues. Trimming cost V 6 bases and J 5 bases; bases outside gene matches: 13. The CDR3 nucleotides read TGTGCCAGCAGGAGGAGGGCGGCGGGAGACGACGAGCAGTACTTC. Translated, it gives CASRRRAAGDDEQYF.

The chain links TRBV6-6 to TRBJ1-1, with TRBD1 matching 10 bases. This CDR3 contains 16 residues. V lost 7 bases, J lost 5 bases, and 13 bases stayed unmatched. Germline V gene lookup returns CDR1 MNHNY and CDR2 SVGAGI (reference sequence). For the CDR3, the DNA is TGTGCCAGCAAGTCTCTCCGGGACAGGGGAGGAACTGAAGCTTTCTTT. Translated: CASKSLRDRGGTEAFF.

In nucleotides, the CDR3 is TGTGCCAGCTCGCCTGCCGGGACAGGGAGATTCGAGACCCAGTACTTC. Translating it yields CASSPAGTGRFETQYF. The chain has TRBV18 and TRBJ2-5; 9 nucleotides match TRBD1. CDR3 size: 16 residues. Germline lookup yields CDR1 KGHSH and CDR2 LQKENI. V lost 6 bases, J lost 5 bases, and 13 bases stayed unmatched.

The chain has TRBV11-2 and TRBJ2-2; 7 nucleotides line up with TRBD2. The germline CDR1 and CDR2 sequences are SGHAT and FQNNGV. The CDR3 contains 15 residues. V gave up 0 bases and J gave up 3 bases; unmatched junction bases: 1. CDR3 in amino acids: CASSLDGGYTGELFF. CDR3 DNA: TGTGCCAGCAGCTTAGACGGGGGGTACACCGGGGAGCTGTTTTTT.

In its sample, this clone was seen a few times. This chain joins TRBV30 and TRBJ2-1; 7 positions agree with TRBD2. In germline, CDR1 is GTSNPN, CDR2 SVGIG (reference sequence). The trim removed 0 bases at V and 7 bases at J, leaving 9 bases unmatched. The CDR3 has 15 amino acids. CDR3 nucleotides: TGTGCCTGGAGTGTAGGCCAACCCGGGAGGAATGAGCAGTTCTTC. Residues: CAWSVGQPGRNEQFF.

V usage is TRBV6-5 and J usage is TRBJ1-4, with 8 bases identical to TRBD1. The junction had 7 bases not matched to a gene; V was cut back by 5 bases and J by 5 bases. Germline V lookup: CDR1 MNHEY, CDR2 SVGAGI. CDR3 length: 15 residues. CDR3 in amino acids: CASSPRGLGNEKLFF. CDR3 bases: TGTGCCAGCAGTCCCAGGGGGCTTGGGAATGAAAAACTGTTTTTT.

The chain joins TRBV6-6 to TRBJ1-3; no firm D call. The V gene lost 4 bases and the J gene lost 3 bases, with 10 bases spanning the gap. Looked up from germline, CDR1 is MNHNY and CDR2 is SVGAGI (reference sequence). The CDR3 covers 14 residues. DNA of the CDR3: TGTGCCAGCAGTTCACTGGGCTTTGGAAACACCATATATTTT. Translated, it gives CASSSLGFGNTIYF.

The genes are TRBV11-2 and TRBJ1-2; no firm D call. Germline-derived CDR1 and CDR2 are SGHAT and FQNNGV. Trimming removed 0 bases at V and 2 bases at J, with 4 bases between. The length of the CDR3 is 13 residues. The CDR3 reads CASSLEVNYGYTF. CDR3 in DNA: TGTGCCAGCAGCTTAGAGGTCAACTATGGCTACACCTTC.

CDR3 in amino acids: CASSLELSSYNEQFF. The CDR3 coding sequence is TGTGCCAGCAGCTTGGAGCTGAGCTCCTACAATGAGCAGTTCTTC. The chain uses TRBV5-8 and TRBJ2-1; no firm D call. Trimming took 0 bases from V and 0 from J, leaving 7 bases between them. The germline V gene has CDR1 SGHTS and CDR2 YDEGEE. The CDR3 is 15 amino acids.